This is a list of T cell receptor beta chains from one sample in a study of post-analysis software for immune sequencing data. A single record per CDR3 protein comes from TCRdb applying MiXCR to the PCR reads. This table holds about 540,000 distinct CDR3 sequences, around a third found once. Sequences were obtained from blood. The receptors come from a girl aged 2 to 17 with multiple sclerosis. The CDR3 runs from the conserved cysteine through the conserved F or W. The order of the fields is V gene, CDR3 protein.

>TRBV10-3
CAISENRQGDTQYF
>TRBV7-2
CASSRGLAGSGELFF
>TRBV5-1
CASSQEAGTSRRGYNEQFF
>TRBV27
CASSLSALTASHSPLHF
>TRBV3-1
CASSQRGPMNTEAFF
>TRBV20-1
CSATWENTQYF
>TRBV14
CASSQEVGNSYNSPLHF
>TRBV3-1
CASSLGGYTGELFF
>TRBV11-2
CASSGSGLSYNEQFF
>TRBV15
CATSRSGSSLYGYTF
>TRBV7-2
CASSLGWLRGAGGDTQYF
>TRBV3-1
CASSTTGGNTGELFF
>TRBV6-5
CASSYLGTRGTGELFF
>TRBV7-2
CASSFGQGFAEQYF
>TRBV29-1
CSVAVARGYTF
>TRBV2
CASSAPGQGRPEQFF
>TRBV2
CASSEAYFPRETQYF
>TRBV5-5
CASSLAIGESTF
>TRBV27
CASSTRQTNWYQETQYF
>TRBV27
CASSLSRGFGYGYTF
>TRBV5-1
CASSFPPWETQYF
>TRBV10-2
CASSPGQGVPQHF
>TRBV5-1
CASSLSGGRSYNEQFF
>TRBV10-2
CASSDRDFRYEQYF
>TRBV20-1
CSASGTGNYNEQFF
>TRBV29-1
CSVGQGNEKRFF
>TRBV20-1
CSAERAGPETQYF
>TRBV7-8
CASSSGLLTYEQYF
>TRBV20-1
CSAPLLTGFGGYTF
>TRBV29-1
CSARWGGLNDEQYF
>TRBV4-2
CASSQEVGGSNTEAFF
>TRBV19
CASRLASGVGEQFF
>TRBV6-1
CASSPRQRSATNEKLFF
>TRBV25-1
CASSDPRDVGEKLFF
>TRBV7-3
CASRNQVNTEAFF
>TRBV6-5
CASSRRGGTNTGELFF
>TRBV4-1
CASSQDGAARANYGYTF
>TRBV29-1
CSVGPGPSASTDTQYF
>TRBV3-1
CASSQDQALAGGPINEQYF
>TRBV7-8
CASSLALYTDTQYF
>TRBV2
CASRGRTNYGYTF
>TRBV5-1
CASTLGGAVETQYF
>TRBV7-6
CASSPISGELFF
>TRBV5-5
CASSRDREGDGYTF
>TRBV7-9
CASSLRGYQPQHF
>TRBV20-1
CSASLAGGPQGETQFF